The following is a T cell receptor (beta chain) sequence with its context. Antigen: not known. Those who donated were healthy HIV-negative adults, with no recent acute infections or vaccinations reported. The source of the sample is a study of shared clonotypes between healthy human individuals. Study at large: Each donor's CD8 memory used one plate, CD8 naive two, each CD4 subset three. General study points: Clonotypes that were shared across a few donors made up about 5.1% of naive CD4 clonotypes.

The assay was immunoSEQ multiplex PCR, and TCRdb's table has in-frame clones only and misses some. The table shows approximately 620,000 clones, with around 97% occurring only once. This sequence was found in a woman in her thirties in good health. Specimen: naive CD4+ T cells sorted from blood. Subset given: CD45RA+ positively selected.

The CDR3 protein is CASSPTGNYGYTF. CDR3 bases: TGTGCCAGTAGCCCGACAGGGAACTATGGCTACACCTTC. The V and J genes are TRBV19 and TRBJ1-2, with 7 bases lining up with TRBD1. Germline V gene lookup returns CDR1 LNHDA and CDR2 SQIVND (reference sequence). The CDR3 runs 13 residues. With V trimmed by 6 bases and J by 2 bases, 3 bases remained unmatched.